A selection of T cell receptor beta chains follows, all from one sample in a study of blood T cells in healthy people across ages. TCRdb ran MiXCR on the 5' RACE reads and lists one entry per CDR3 protein. Among fewer than 1,200,000 distinct CDR3 sequences, under 30% were seen once, and the ten largest hold less than 0.75%. Separately, the same data were catalogued under a study of T cells of mothers and their children.

Sequencing was performed on blood. Source of these receptors: a girl aged 2-10 years in good health. Each CDR3 is given with its conserved first and last residue. The order of the fields is CDR3 DNA, CDR3 protein, D gene, clone size, V gene, J gene. D genes are given only for firm matches. Part of the rows lack a size; the others show once, few, many or a class for expanded clones.

CDR3nt: TGTGCCAGCAACGCTGGACGGGCGAACACTGAAGCTTTCTTT
CDR3aa: CASNAGRANTEAFF
d_gene: NA
abundance: few
v_gene: TRBV5-6
j_gene: TRBJ1-1

CDR3nt: TGTGCCAGCAGCCGATCTTGGAGGTATTATGGCTACACCTTC
CDR3aa: CASSRSWRYYGYTF
d_gene: NA
abundance: few
v_gene: TRBV2
j_gene: TRBJ1-2

CDR3nt: TGCGCCAGCAGTTCGACTAGCGGGGAGGGCGAGACCCAGTACTTC
CDR3aa: CASSSTSGEGETQYF
d_gene: TRBD2
abundance: NA
v_gene: TRBV5-1
j_gene: TRBJ2-5

CDR3nt: TGTGCCAGCAGTCGGGAGACGGACCGTATCACAGATACGCAGTATTTT
CDR3aa: CASSRETDRITDTQYF
d_gene: NA
abundance: NA
v_gene: TRBV6-5
j_gene: TRBJ2-3

CDR3nt: TGTGCCAGCAGCCGGCTGGACAGGGACAATTCACCCCTCCACTTT
CDR3aa: CASSRLDRDNSPLHF
d_gene: TRBD1
abundance: few
v_gene: TRBV14
j_gene: TRBJ1-6

CDR3nt: TGCAGTGCTAGAGATGCAGGGGCTGGAAACACCATATATTTT
CDR3aa: CSARDAGAGNTIYF
d_gene: NA
abundance: few
v_gene: TRBV20-1
j_gene: TRBJ1-3

CDR3nt: TGTGCCAGCAGTACGACGGACATTCAGTTCTTC
CDR3aa: CASSTTDIQFF
d_gene: NA
abundance: few
v_gene: TRBV7-2
j_gene: TRBJ2-1

CDR3nt: TGTGCCAGCAGTGCCTCAGAGGACATCTACGAGCAGTACTTC
CDR3aa: CASSASEDIYEQYF
d_gene: NA
abundance: NA
v_gene: TRBV6-1
j_gene: TRBJ2-7

CDR3nt: TGTGCTAGTGGGAGGGGCAGCTCTGGGGCCAACGTCCTGACTTTC
CDR3aa: CASGRGSSGANVLTF
d_gene: NA
abundance: few
v_gene: TRBV12-5
j_gene: TRBJ2-6

CDR3nt: TGTGCCAGCACCGACGGAGATACGCAGTATTTT
CDR3aa: CASTDGDTQYF
d_gene: NA
abundance: many
v_gene: TRBV7-3
j_gene: TRBJ2-3

CDR3nt: TGCGCCAGCAGTGACCCGACAGGAAGCTCCTACAATGAGCAGTTCTTC
CDR3aa: CASSDPTGSSYNEQFF
d_gene: NA
abundance: NA
v_gene: TRBV10-2
j_gene: TRBJ2-1

CDR3nt: TGTGCCAGCAGCCAAGCTCTTTCGCTCAGTAGCGGGTACCAAGAGACCCAGTACTTC
CDR3aa: CASSQALSLSSGYQETQYF
d_gene: TRBD2
abundance: NA
v_gene: TRBV4-2
j_gene: TRBJ2-5

CDR3nt: TGTGCCAGTAGTCCCTTAGGCGGGGGCTACACCTTC
CDR3aa: CASSPLGGGYTF
d_gene: NA
abundance: few
v_gene: TRBV19
j_gene: TRBJ1-2

CDR3nt: TGTGCCAGCAGCTTGGACAGCATGGACACACAGTATTTT
CDR3aa: CASSLDSMDTQYF
d_gene: NA
abundance: once
v_gene: TRBV5-5
j_gene: TRBJ2-3

CDR3nt: TGTGCCACCAGTGACCCAGGGAGCGGGAACACTGAAGCTTTCTTT
CDR3aa: CATSDPGSGNTEAFF
d_gene: NA
abundance: few
v_gene: TRBV24-1
j_gene: TRBJ1-1

CDR3nt: TGTGCCAGTACCTTCGGGGATGAGCAGTTCTTC
CDR3aa: CASTFGDEQFF
d_gene: NA
abundance: NA
v_gene: TRBV25-1
j_gene: TRBJ2-1

CDR3nt: TGCGCCAGCAGCCAAGTTGGTCTTGAGATGGATACGCAGTATTTT
CDR3aa: CASSQVGLEMDTQYF
d_gene: NA
abundance: few
v_gene: TRBV4-1
j_gene: TRBJ2-3

CDR3nt: TGTGCCAGCAGTGAACGGCTGGATACGCAGTATTTT
CDR3aa: CASSERLDTQYF
d_gene: NA
abundance: NA
v_gene: TRBV6-1
j_gene: TRBJ2-3

CDR3nt: TGTGCCAGTAGTGGCACTAGCGGGGCTGTCGATGAGCAGTTCTTC
CDR3aa: CASSGTSGAVDEQFF
d_gene: TRBD2
abundance: NA
v_gene: TRBV19
j_gene: TRBJ2-1

CDR3nt: TGTGCCAGCAGCCCCGGAGGAGGAGCTTTCTTT
CDR3aa: CASSPGGGAFF
d_gene: NA
abundance: few
v_gene: TRBV9
j_gene: TRBJ1-1

CDR3nt: TGTGCCAGCAGTGAACCGGGACATGGAGCCTACGAGCAGTACTTC
CDR3aa: CASSEPGHGAYEQYF
d_gene: NA
abundance: few
v_gene: TRBV6-1
j_gene: TRBJ2-7

CDR3nt: TGTGCCAGCAGCTTTTCCAGGACAGGGGAAAGGTGGGCCAAAAACATTCAGTACTTC
CDR3aa: CASSFSRTGERWAKNIQYF
d_gene: TRBD1
abundance: NA
v_gene: TRBV7-3
j_gene: TRBJ2-4

CDR3nt: TGTGCCAGTAGGTCAACTCTGAACACTGAAGCTTTCTTT
CDR3aa: CASRSTLNTEAFF
d_gene: NA
abundance: NA
v_gene: TRBV19
j_gene: TRBJ1-1

CDR3nt: TGCGCCAGCAGCCAAGATCTAGCGGGAGAAGAGACCCAGTACTTC
CDR3aa: CASSQDLAGEETQYF
d_gene: TRBD2
abundance: NA
v_gene: TRBV4-3
j_gene: TRBJ2-5

CDR3nt: TGTGCCAGCAGACATTGTGCGACGGGACAGGGGATTGTCACAGATACGCAGTATTTT
CDR3aa: CASRHCATGQGIVTDTQYF
d_gene: TRBD1
abundance: NA
v_gene: TRBV28
j_gene: TRBJ2-3

CDR3nt: TGTGCCAGCAGTTACCGACCAGGGGGTAATGAGCAGTACTTC
CDR3aa: CASSYRPGGNEQYF
d_gene: TRBD1
abundance: NA
v_gene: TRBV6-5
j_gene: TRBJ2-5

CDR3nt: TGCGCCAGCAGCCAAGAACCTAGCGGGAGCTCCTACAATGAGCAGCTCTTC
CDR3aa: CASSQEPSGSSYNEQLF
d_gene: TRBD2
abundance: NA
v_gene: TRBV4-1
j_gene: TRBJ2-1

CDR3nt: TGTGCCAGCTCACCAACGTGGGGGAGCGATGGCTACACCTTC
CDR3aa: CASSPTWGSDGYTF
d_gene: NA
abundance: few
v_gene: TRBV18
j_gene: TRBJ1-2

CDR3nt: TGTGCCAGCAGTAACCGGGGCAGACTTTCTGAGCAGTTCTTC
CDR3aa: CASSNRGRLSEQFF
d_gene: NA
abundance: few
v_gene: TRBV27
j_gene: TRBJ2-1

CDR3nt: TGTGCCAGCAGCTTAGGGACCAATCAGCCCCAGCATTTT
CDR3aa: CASSLGTNQPQHF
d_gene: NA
abundance: many
v_gene: TRBV7-9
j_gene: TRBJ1-5